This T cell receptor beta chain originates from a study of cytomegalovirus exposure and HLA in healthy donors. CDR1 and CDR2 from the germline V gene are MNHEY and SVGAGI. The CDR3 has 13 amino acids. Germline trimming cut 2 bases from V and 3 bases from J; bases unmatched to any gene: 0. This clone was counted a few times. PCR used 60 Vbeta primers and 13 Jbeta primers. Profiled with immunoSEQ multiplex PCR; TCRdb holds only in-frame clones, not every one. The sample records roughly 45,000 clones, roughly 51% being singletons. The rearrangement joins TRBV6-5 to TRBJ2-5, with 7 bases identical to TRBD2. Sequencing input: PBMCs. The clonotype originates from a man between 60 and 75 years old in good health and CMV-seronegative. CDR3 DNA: TGTGCCAGCAGTTACCTAGCGGAAGAGACCCAGTACTTC. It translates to CASSYLAEETQYF.